This is a list of T cell receptor beta chains from one sample in a study of response to subunit inactivated influenza vaccine. TCRdb re-called the RT-PCR reads with MiXCR, one entry per CDR3 protein. The data show some 600,000 distinct CDR3 sequences, less than 15% seen once. This specimen was PBMCs from blood, taken roughly 2 weeks before vaccination. The receptors derive from a man aged 45 to 65 who received an inactivated influenza vaccine. CDR3s include the opening cysteine and the closing phenylalanine or tryptophan. Each record gives: V gene, J gene, D gene, clone size, CDR3 protein, CDR3 DNA. D genes are given only for firm matches. Part of the rows lack a size; the others show once, few, many or a class for expanded clones.

TRBV6-2/TRBV6-3,TRBJ1-1,NA,NA,CAIGQMNTEAFF,TGTGCCATAGGACAGATGAACACTGAAGCTTTCTTT
TRBV3-1,TRBJ1-6,TRBD1,few,CASSQAAGGYNSPLHF,TGTGCCAGCAGCCAAGCGGCAGGGGGCTATAATTCACCCCTCCACTTT
TRBV4-1,TRBJ2-4,NA,NA,CASSQEGGYKNIQYF,TGCGCCAGCAGCCAAGAAGGGGGGTACAAAAACATTCAGTACTTC
TRBV24-1,TRBJ2-7,TRBD1,few,CATSAGGLSDEQYF,TGTGCCACCAGTGCAGGGGGTCTCTCGGACGAGCAGTACTTC
TRBV18,TRBJ2-3,TRBD1,NA,CASSQNTGGAVDTQYF,TGTGCCAGCTCACAAAATACAGGGGGCGCTGTGGATACGCAGTATTTT
TRBV12-3/TRBV12-4,TRBJ2-5,NA,NA,CASSGNHRVQETQYF,TGTGCCAGTTCAGGAAACCACAGGGTCCAAGAGACCCAGTACTTC
TRBV7-3,TRBJ1-1,NA,few,CASSFRLPFF,TGTGCCAGCAGCTTCAGGCTGCCTTTCTTT
TRBV11-1,TRBJ2-7,TRBD1,NA,CASSSLPGEGASLYEQYF,TGTGCCAGCAGCTCGCTACCAGGAGAGGGGGCGAGTCTCTACGAGCAGTACTTC
TRBV9,TRBJ2-4,NA,few,CASSASGLAKNIQYF,TGTGCCAGCAGCGCCTCGGGGCTAGCCAAAAACATTCAGTACTTC
TRBV7-3,TRBJ2-2,NA,NA,CASSPTRTTGELFF,TGTGCCAGCAGCCCCACTAGAACCACCGGGGAGCTGTTTTTT
TRBV20-1,TRBJ1-1,NA,few,CSAHTAPGAFF,TGCAGTGCACACACAGCCCCTGGGGCTTTCTTT
TRBV2,TRBJ2-1,TRBD1,NA,CASRPTRDRVHNEQFF,TGTGCCAGCAGACCAACTCGGGACAGGGTCCACAATGAGCAGTTCTTC
TRBV11-2,TRBJ2-1,NA,few,CASSLTAGFSYNEQFF,TGTGCCAGCAGCTTAACTGCGGGGTTCTCCTACAATGAGCAGTTCTTC
TRBV5-1,TRBJ2-5,NA,many,CASSLEVGPQETQYF,TGCGCCAGCAGCTTGGAAGTGGGCCCCCAAGAGACCCAGTACTTC
TRBV4-2,TRBJ2-7,NA,NA,CASSQADGVGYEQYF,TGTGCCAGCAGCCAAGCCGACGGAGTAGGCTACGAGCAGTACTTC
TRBV5-1,TRBJ1-4,TRBD1,NA,CASSLVGQGEKLFF,TGCGCCAGCAGCTTGGTGGGACAGGGTGAAAAACTGTTTTTT
TRBV27,TRBJ1-4,NA,NA,CASRHLDRNEKLFF,TGTGCCAGCAGACACCTGGACCGGAATGAAAAACTGTTTTTT
TRBV18,TRBJ2-1,NA,NA,CASSTGVLSSNEQFF,TGTGCCAGCTCAACTGGGGTATTGTCATCCAATGAGCAGTTCTTC
TRBV7-9,TRBJ2-2,TRBD2,NA,CASSGGASGGTGELFF,TGTGCCAGCAGCGGCGGAGCTAGCGGGGGGACCGGGGAGCTGTTTTTT
TRBV2,TRBJ1-3,TRBD1,NA,CASTPWFTAGGSGNTIYF,TGTGCCAGCACCCCCTGGTTTACAGCAGGGGGATCTGGAAACACCATATATTTT
TRBV29-1,TRBJ1-1,NA,NA,CSVGGGNTEAFF,TGCAGCGTTGGGGGGGGAAACACTGAAGCTTTCTTT
TRBV7-9,TRBJ2-2,TRBD2,few,CASSSTGTTPGELFF,TGTGCCAGCAGCTCCACCGGGACTACTCCCGGGGAGCTGTTTTTT
TRBV11-2,TRBJ2-2,TRBD2,NA,CASSHIAGGNTGELFF,TGTGCCAGCAGCCATATAGCGGGGGGGAACACCGGGGAGCTGTTTTTT
TRBV20-1,TRBJ2-2,TRBD2,few,CSARAGTSGSRWGGNTGELFF,TGCAGTGCTAGGGCAGGGACTAGCGGGAGTCGGTGGGGTGGGAACACCGGGGAGCTGTTTTTT
TRBV7-9,TRBJ2-7,NA,NA,CASSQGGLTYEQYF,TGTGCCAGCAGCCAGGGGGGCCTTACCTACGAGCAGTACTTC
TRBV28,TRBJ1-1,NA,few,CATLWVDRMNTEAFF,TGTGCCACCTTATGGGTGGACCGCATGAACACTGAAGCTTTCTTT
TRBV4-2,TRBJ1-4,NA,few,CASSQDTSGFGEKLFF,TGTGCCAGCAGCCAAGATACTTCGGGGTTCGGTGAAAAACTGTTTTTT
TRBV6-2/TRBV6-3,TRBJ2-1,NA,NA,CASSLLSRNEQFF,TGTGCCAGCAGCCTTCTGAGTAGGAATGAGCAGTTCTTC
TRBV15,TRBJ2-3,NA,NA,CATSFRGTDTQYF,TGTGCCACCAGCTTCCGTGGGACAGATACGCAGTATTTT
TRBV7-4,TRBJ1-2,TRBD1,many,CASSLEDRDGYTF,TGTGCCAGCAGCTTAGAGGACAGGGATGGCTACACCTTC
TRBV14,TRBJ1-5,TRBD1,few,CASSQDRVWGQGISIGNQPQHF,TGTGCCAGCAGCCAAGATCGAGTTTGGGGACAGGGGATCTCGATTGGCAATCAGCCCCAGCATTTT
TRBV7-2,TRBJ1-3,TRBD1,many,CASSPGQGLSGNTIYF,TGTGCCAGCAGCCCCGGACAGGGCCTCTCTGGAAACACCATATATTTT
TRBV27,TRBJ2-7,NA,NA,CASSAGIRTVYEQYF,TGTGCCAGCAGTGCCGGGATCCGGACGGTTTACGAGCAGTACTTC
TRBV20-1,TRBJ2-1,TRBD2,many,CSARGGLAGLTYNEQFF,TGCAGTGCTAGAGGTGGACTAGCGGGGCTTACCTACAATGAGCAGTTCTTC
TRBV3-1,TRBJ2-5,NA,NA,CASSLTGTSQETQYF,TGTGCCAGCAGCCTTACCGGGACATCCCAAGAGACCCAGTACTTC
TRBV14,TRBJ2-5,NA,NA,CASSKDRPASYQETQYF,TGTGCCAGCAGCAAGGACCGGCCAGCAAGCTACCAAGAGACCCAGTACTTC
TRBV19,TRBJ2-6,NA,few,CASSILGLSGANVLTF,TGTGCCAGTAGTATCTTGGGGCTGTCTGGGGCCAACGTCCTGACTTTC
TRBV7-9,TRBJ2-3,NA,few,CAYGDWTDTQYF,TGTGCCTACGGGGACTGGACAGATACGCAGTATTTT
TRBV9,TRBJ2-1,TRBD1,NA,CASSTWTGVVDEQFF,TGTGCCAGCAGCACCTGGACAGGGGTTGTCGATGAGCAGTTCTTC
TRBV6-5,TRBJ2-1,NA,NA,CASSYSSREEQFF,TGTGCCAGCAGTTACTCGAGTCGGGAAGAGCAGTTCTTC
TRBV30,TRBJ1-1,NA,NA,CAWSVMENTEAFF,TGTGCCTGGAGTGTAATGGAGAACACTGAAGCTTTCTTT
TRBV20-1,TRBJ2-4,NA,NA,CSAGTTLAKTIQYF,TGCAGTGCTGGGACCACGCTGGCCAAAACCATTCAGTACTTC
TRBV7-8,TRBJ1-1,TRBD1,many,CASSLGTGLNTEAFF,TGTGCCAGCAGCTTAGGGACAGGCCTGAACACTGAAGCTTTCTTT
TRBV5-1,TRBJ2-4,TRBD1,NA,CASSLFTGGEDIQYF,TGCGCCAGCAGCTTGTTTACAGGGGGTGAGGACATTCAGTACTTC
TRBV7-9,TRBJ2-5,NA,few,CASSLGFGIQETQYF,TGTGCCAGCAGCTTAGGTTTCGGAATACAAGAGACCCAGTACTTC
TRBV12-3/TRBV12-4,TRBJ2-3,TRBD2,NA,CASSPRGAGVDTQYF,TGTGCCAGCAGTCCCCGGGGAGCGGGAGTAGATACGCAGTATTTT
TRBV21-1,TRBJ2-2,NA,NA,CASSKEKTSGSYGGELFF,TGTGCCAGCAGCAAAGAAAAGACTAGCGGGAGTTATGGCGGGGAGCTGTTTTTT
TRBV10-3,TRBJ2-1,NA,NA,CAIRGGYNEQFF,TGTGCCATCAGGGGCGGTTACAATGAGCAGTTCTTC
TRBV4-2,TRBJ2-2,TRBD1,NA,CASSQRWDRGRDTGELFF,TGTGCCAGCAGCCAAAGGTGGGACAGGGGGCGTGACACCGGGGAGCTGTTTTTT
TRBV29-1,TRBJ2-3,NA,few,CSGSDSLYNNVDTDTQYF,TGCAGCGGGTCGGACAGCCTTTATAATAACGTAGACACAGATACGCAGTATTTT
TRBV21-1,TRBJ2-3,NA,many,CASSKGEREGWADTQYF,TGTGCCAGCAGCAAAGGGGAGCGGGAGGGTTGGGCAGATACGCAGTATTTT
TRBV18,TRBJ2-7,NA,few,CASSVGRGYEQYF,TGTGCCAGCTCAGTGGGCAGAGGTTACGAGCAGTACTTC
TRBV3-1,TRBJ2-3,TRBD1,few,CASSHGNGQGGVADTQYF,TGTGCCAGCAGCCACGGAAACGGACAGGGCGGCGTCGCAGATACGCAGTATTTT